Described below is a single T cell receptor (beta chain) sequence and its context. The antigen remains unidentified. The sample comes from a study of cytomegalovirus exposure and HLA in healthy donors. Study-wide results and limits: Immune exposure information comprised only CMV serostatus.

The length of the CDR3 is 16 residues. With 0 bases clipped from V and 8 bases from J, the junction kept 8 bases outside the gene matches. CDR1 is LNHNV and CDR2 is YYDKDF in the germline V gene (reference sequence). PCR used 60 Vbeta primers and 13 Jbeta primers. The method was immunoSEQ multiplex PCR; TCRdb's version includes in-frame clones alone and lacks a portion of them. Of around 60,000 clones listed, more than 60% are singletons. J is TRBJ2-1 and V is TRBV15; 9 bases are shared with TRBD2. The receptor comes from a woman aged 40 to 50 in good health and CMV-seropositive. Sequences were obtained from PBMCs. In DNA form, the CDR3 reads TGTGCCACCAGCAGAGATTGGCGCGGGGGGGCTCATGAGCAGTTCTTC. Translation: CATSRDWRGGAHEQFF.